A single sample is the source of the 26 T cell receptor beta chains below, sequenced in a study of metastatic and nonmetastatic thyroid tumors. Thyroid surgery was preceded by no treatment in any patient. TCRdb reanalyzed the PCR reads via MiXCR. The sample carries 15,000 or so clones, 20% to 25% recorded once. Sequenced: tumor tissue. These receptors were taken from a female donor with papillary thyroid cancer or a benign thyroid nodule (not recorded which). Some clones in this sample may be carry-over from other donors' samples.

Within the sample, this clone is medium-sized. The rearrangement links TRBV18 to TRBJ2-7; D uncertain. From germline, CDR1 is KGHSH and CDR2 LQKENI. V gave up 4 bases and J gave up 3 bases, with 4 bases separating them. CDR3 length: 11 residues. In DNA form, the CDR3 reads TGTGCCAGCTCACAGGGCTACGAGCAGTACTTC. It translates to CASSQGYEQYF.

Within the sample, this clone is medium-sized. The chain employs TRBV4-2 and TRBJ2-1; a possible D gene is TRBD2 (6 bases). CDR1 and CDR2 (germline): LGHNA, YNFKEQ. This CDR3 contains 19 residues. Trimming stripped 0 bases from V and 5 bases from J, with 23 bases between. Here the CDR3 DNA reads TGTGCCAGCAGCCAAGATAGGTGGAAAATAGCGGACACCCACAATGAGCAGTTCTTC. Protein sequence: CASSQDRWKIADTHNEQFF.

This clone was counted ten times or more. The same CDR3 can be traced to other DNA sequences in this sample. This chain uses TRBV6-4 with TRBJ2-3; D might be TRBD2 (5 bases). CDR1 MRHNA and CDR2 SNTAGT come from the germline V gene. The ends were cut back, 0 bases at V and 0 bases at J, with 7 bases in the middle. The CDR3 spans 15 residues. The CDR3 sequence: CASSDSAGSTDTQYF. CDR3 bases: TGTGCCAGCAGTGACTCCGCGGGTAGCACAGATACGCAGTATTTT.

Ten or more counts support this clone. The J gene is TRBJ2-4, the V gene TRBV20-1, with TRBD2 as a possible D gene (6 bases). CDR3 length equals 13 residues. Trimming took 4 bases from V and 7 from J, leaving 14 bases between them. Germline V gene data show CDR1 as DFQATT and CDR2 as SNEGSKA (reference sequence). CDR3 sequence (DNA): TGCAGTGCTAAGTCCCTAGCGAAGAACATTCAGTACTTC. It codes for CSAKSLAKNIQYF.

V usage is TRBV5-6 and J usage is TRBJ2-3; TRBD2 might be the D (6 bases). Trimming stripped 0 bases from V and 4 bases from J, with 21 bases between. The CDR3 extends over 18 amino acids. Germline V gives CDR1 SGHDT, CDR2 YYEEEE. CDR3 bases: TGTGCCAGCAGCTTGGCCTCGTCTATTCCGGGGGATGCAGATACGCAGTATTTT. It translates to CASSLASSIPGDADTQYF.

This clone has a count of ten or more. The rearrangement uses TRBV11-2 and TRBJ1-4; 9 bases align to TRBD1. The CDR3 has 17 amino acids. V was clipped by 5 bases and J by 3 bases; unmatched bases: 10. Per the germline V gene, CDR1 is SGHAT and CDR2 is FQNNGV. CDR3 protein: CASSPGLRQGANEKLFF. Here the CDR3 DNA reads TGTGCCAGCAGCCCCGGCCTTAGACAGGGGGCTAATGAAAAACTGTTTTTT. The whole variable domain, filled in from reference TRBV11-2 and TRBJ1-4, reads EAGVAQSPRYKIIEKRQSVAFWCNPISGHATLYWYQQILGQGPKLLIQFQNNGVVDDSQLPKDRFSAERLKGVDSTLKIQPAKLEDSAVYLCASSPGLRQGANEKLFFGSGTQLSVL.

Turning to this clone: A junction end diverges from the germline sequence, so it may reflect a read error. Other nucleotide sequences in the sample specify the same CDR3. CDR3 in DNA: TGTAGTGCTAAGGGACTTAACAATGAGCAGTTCTTC. It yields the protein CSAKGLNNEQFF. This chain joins TRBV20-1 and TRBJ2-1; D perhaps matches TRBD2 (6 bases). Germline lookup yields CDR1 DFQATT and CDR2 SNEGSKA (reference sequence). The CDR3 runs to 12 residues.

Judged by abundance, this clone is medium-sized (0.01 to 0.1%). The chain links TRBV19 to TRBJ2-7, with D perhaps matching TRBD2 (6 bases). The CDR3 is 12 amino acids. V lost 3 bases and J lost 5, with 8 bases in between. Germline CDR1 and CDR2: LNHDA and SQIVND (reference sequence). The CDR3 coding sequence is TGTGCCAGTAGTATCCGGGGGAACGAGCAGTACTTC. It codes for CASSIRGNEQYF.

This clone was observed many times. The CDR3 protein is CASSSGRETDTQYF. CDR3 bases: TGTGCCAGCAGTTCAGGCAGGGAAACAGATACGCAGTATTTT. V is TRBV28 and J is TRBJ2-3; a weak D match, TRBD1 (5 bases). The CDR3 contains 14 residues. Germline V gene sequence: CDR1 MDHEN, CDR2 SYDVKM. Trimming left V 4 bases short and J 3 bases short, with 11 bases between.

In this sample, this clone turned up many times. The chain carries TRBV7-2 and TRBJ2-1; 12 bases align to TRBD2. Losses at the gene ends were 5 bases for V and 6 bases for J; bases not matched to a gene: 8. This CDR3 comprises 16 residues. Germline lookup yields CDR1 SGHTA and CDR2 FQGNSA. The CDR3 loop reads CASSANLAGGFNEQFF. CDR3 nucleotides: TGTGCCAGCAGCGCCAACCTAGCGGGAGGGTTCAATGAGCAGTTCTTC.

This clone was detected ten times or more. CDR3 in DNA: TGTGCCAGCAGCTTGGTGAACCCCTACGAGCAGTACTTC. Protein: CASSLVNPYEQYF. The chain couples TRBV11-2 to TRBJ2-7; no clear D. This CDR3 has 13 amino acids. The germline CDR1 and CDR2 sequences are SGHAT and FQNNGV. Trimming left V 3 bases short and J 2 bases short, with 8 bases between. Full variable domain (remainder filled in from reference TRBV11-2 and TRBJ2-7): EAGVAQSPRYKIIEKRQSVAFWCNPISGHATLYWYQQILGQGPKLLIQFQNNGVVDDSQLPKDRFSAERLKGVDSTLKIQPAKLEDSAVYLCASSLVNPYEQYFGPGTRLTVT.

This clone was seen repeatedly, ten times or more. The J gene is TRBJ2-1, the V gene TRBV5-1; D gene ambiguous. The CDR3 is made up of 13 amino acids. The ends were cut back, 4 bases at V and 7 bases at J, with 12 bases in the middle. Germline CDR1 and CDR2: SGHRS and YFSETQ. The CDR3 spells CASSPNGLNEQFF. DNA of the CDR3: TGCGCCAGCAGCCCGAACGGCCTTAATGAGCAGTTCTTC.

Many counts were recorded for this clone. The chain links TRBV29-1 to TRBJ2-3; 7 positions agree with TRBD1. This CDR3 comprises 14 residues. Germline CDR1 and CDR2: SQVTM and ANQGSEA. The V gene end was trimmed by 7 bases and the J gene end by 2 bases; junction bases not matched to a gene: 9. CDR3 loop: CSGRDSHYTDTQYF. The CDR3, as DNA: TGCAGCGGTAGGGACAGTCACTACACAGATACGCAGTATTTT.

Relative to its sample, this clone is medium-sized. In DNA, the CDR3 is TGTGCCAGCAGCCAAGGTACGGGAGGTTACCCCGGGGAGCTGTTTTTT. It specifies CASSQGTGGYPGELFF. The genes are TRBV4-2 and TRBJ2-2; the match to TRBD2 covers 7 bases. Trimming at V came to 1 base and at J to 6 bases, leaving 8 bases not matched to a gene. The CDR3 consists of 16 residues. Germline CDR1 reads LGHNA; CDR2 reads YNFKEQ.

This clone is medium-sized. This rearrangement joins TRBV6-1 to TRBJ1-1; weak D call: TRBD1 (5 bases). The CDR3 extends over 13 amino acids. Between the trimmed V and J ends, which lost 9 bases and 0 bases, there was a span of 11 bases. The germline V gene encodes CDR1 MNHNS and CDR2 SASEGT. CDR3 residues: CASAGRMNTEAFF. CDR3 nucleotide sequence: TGTGCCAGTGCGGGACGGATGAACACTGAAGCTTTCTTT.

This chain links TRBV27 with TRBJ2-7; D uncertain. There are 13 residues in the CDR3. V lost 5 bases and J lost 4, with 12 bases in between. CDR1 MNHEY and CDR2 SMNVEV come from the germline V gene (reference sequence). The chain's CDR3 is CASSPQTQYEQYF. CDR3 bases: TGTGCCAGCAGTCCCCAGACACAATACGAGCAGTACTTC.

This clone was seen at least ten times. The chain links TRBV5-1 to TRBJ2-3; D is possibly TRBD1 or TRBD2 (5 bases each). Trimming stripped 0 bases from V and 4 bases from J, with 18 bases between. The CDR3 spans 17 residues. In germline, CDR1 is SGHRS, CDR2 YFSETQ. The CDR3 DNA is TGCGCCAGCAGCTTGGGGCACCGGGACCCCAAGGCAGATACGCAGTATTTT. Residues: CASSLGHRDPKADTQYF.

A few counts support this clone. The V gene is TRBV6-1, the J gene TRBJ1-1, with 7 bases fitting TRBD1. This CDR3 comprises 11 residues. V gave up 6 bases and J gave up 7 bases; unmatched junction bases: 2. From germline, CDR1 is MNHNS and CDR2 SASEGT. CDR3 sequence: CASRRDSEAFF. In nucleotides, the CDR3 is TGTGCCAGCAGACGGGACAGTGAAGCTTTCTTT.

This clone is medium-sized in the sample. CDR3 in amino acids: CASSYSHYEQYF. The CDR3 nucleotides are TGTGCCAGCAGTTACTCCCACTACGAGCAGTACTTC. This chain uses TRBV6-5 with TRBJ2-7; no definite D call. This CDR3 spans 12 amino acids. Germline V gives CDR1 MNHEY, CDR2 SVGAGI. V lost 0 bases, J lost 3 bases, and 3 bases lay in between.

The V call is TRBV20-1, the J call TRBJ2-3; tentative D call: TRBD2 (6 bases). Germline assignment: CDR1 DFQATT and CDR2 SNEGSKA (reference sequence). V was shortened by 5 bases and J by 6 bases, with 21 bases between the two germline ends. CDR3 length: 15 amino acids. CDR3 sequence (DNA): TGCAGTGCTTATCCGGGACTGGCCCCCTACGATACGCAGTATTTT. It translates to CSAYPGLAPYDTQYF.

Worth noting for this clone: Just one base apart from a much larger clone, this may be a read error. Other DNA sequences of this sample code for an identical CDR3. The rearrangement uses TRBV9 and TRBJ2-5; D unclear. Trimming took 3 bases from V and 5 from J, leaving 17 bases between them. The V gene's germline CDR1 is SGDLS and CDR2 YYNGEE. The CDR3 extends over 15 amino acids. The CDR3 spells CASSADGASAETQYF. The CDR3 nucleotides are TGTGCCAGCAGCGCAGACGGAGCCTCAGCGGAGACCCAGTACTTC.

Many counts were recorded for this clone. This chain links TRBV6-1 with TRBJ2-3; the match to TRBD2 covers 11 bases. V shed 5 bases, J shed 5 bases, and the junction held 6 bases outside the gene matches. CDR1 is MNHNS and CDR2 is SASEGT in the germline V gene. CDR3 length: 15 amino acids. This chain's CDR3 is CASSPLAGAGDTQYF. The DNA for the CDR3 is TGTGCCAGCAGTCCACTAGCGGGAGCTGGAGATACGCAGTATTTT.

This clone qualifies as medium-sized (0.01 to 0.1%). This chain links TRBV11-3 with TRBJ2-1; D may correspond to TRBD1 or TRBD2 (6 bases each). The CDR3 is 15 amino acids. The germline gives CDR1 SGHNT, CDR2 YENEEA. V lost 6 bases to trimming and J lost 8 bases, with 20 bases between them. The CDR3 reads CASSFRGGTIDEQFF. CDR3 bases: TGTGCCAGCAGTTTCAGGGGAGGAACTATAGATGAGCAGTTCTTC.

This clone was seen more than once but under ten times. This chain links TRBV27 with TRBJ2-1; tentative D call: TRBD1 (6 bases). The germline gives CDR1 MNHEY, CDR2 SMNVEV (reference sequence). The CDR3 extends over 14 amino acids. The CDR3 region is CSISLTGSYNEQFF. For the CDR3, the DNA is TGTTCCATCAGTTTAACAGGGTCTTACAATGAGCAGTTCTTC.

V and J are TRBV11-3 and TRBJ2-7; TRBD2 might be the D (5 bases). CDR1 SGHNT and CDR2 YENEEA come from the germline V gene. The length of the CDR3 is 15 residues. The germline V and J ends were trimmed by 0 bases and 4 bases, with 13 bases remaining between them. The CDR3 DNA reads TGTGCCAGCAGCTTAGATGTCGGGGTCCTGTACGAGCAGTACTTC. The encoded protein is CASSLDVGVLYEQYF. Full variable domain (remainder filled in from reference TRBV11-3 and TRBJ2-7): EAGVVQSPRYKIIEKKQPVAFWCNPISGHNTLYWYLQNLGQGPELLIRYENEEAVDDSQLPKDRFSAERLKGVDSTLKIQPAELGDSAVYLCASSLDVGVLYEQYFGPGTRLTVT.

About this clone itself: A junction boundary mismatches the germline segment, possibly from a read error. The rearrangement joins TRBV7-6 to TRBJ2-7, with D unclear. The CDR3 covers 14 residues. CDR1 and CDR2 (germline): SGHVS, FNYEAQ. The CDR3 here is CTSSLDFGAYEQYF. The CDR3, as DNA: TGTACCAGCAGCTTAGATTTTGGGGCCTACGAGCAGTACTTC.